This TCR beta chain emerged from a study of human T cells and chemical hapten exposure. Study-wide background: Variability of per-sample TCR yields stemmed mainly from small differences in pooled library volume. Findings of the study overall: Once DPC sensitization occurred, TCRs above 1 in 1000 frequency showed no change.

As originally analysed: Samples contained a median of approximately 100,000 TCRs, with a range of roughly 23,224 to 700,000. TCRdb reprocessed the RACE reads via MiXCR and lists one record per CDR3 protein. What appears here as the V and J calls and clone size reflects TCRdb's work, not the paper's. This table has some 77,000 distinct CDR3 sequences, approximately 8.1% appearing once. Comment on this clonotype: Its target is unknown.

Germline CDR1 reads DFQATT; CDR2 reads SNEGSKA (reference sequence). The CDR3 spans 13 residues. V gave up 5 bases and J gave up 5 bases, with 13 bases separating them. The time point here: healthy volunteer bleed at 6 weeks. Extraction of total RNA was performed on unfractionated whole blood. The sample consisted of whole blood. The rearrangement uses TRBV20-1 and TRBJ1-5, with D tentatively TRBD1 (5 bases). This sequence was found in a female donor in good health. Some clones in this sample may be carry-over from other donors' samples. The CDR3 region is CSARVGVDQPQHF. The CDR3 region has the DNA TGCAGTGCTCGAGTGGGGGTAGATCAGCCCCAGCATTTT.